A single sample gave rise to the 15 T cell receptor beta chains below, sequenced in a study of PD-1 blockade in mismatch repair-deficient tumors. Specified time point: identical approximately nine-day culture without peptide (control). Their target antigens are unknown. Repertoires were generated with immunoSEQ multiplex PCR, while TCRdb's copy carries only in-frame clones and drops some. The table has roughly 13,000 clones, 65% to 90% seen once. The sequencing used cells cultured in vitro, collected from a patient treated with pembrolizumab. The source is an adult with mismatch repair-deficient cancer.

The chain is built from TRBV11-3 and TRBJ2-5; D unclear. The ends were cut back, 5 bases at V and 2 bases at J, with 15 bases in the middle. CDR1 is SGHNT and CDR2 is YENEEA in the germline V gene. The CDR3 length is 15 residues. The CDR3 loop reads CASSPGLGQQETQYF. Here the CDR3 DNA reads TGTGCCAGCAGCCCTGGTTTGGGCCAGCAAGAGACCCAGTACTTC.

V and J are TRBV30 and TRBJ2-2; 11 positions agree with TRBD2. Germline V gene lookup returns CDR1 GTSNPN and CDR2 SVGIG (reference sequence). V dropped 1 base and J dropped 3; count of bases not matched to a gene: 4. This CDR3 has 16 residues. CDR3 sequence: CAWSGLAGPDTGELFF. CDR3 coding DNA: TGTGCCTGGAGTGGACTAGCGGGGCCCGACACCGGGGAGCTGTTTTTT.

This chain joins TRBV5-1 and TRBJ1-6; D gene ambiguous. V was clipped by 3 bases and J by 7 bases, with 11 bases between them. This CDR3 spans 14 amino acids. Germline V gives CDR1 SGHRS, CDR2 YFSETQ. The DNA for the CDR3 is TGCGCCAGCAGCTCCAGGAGTCCGAATTCACCCCTCCACTTT. Its protein product is CASSSRSPNSPLHF. The whole variable domain, filled in from reference TRBV5-1 and TRBJ1-6, reads KAGVTQTPRYLIKTRGQQVTLSCSPISGHRSVSWYQQTPGQGLQFLFEYFSETQRNKGNFPGRFSGRQFSNSRSEMNVSTLELGDSALYLCASSSRSPNSPLHFGNGTRLTVT.

The gene calls are TRBV28 and TRBJ2-5, with D perhaps TRBD1 (5 bases). The germline gives CDR1 MDHEN, CDR2 SYDVKM. CDR3 length: 14 amino acids. The V end lost 2 bases, the J end lost 5 bases, and 12 bases lay between the germline ends. The CDR3 protein is CASSLGQGWETQYF. The CDR3 DNA follows: TGTGCCAGCAGTTTAGGGCAGGGCTGGGAGACCCAGTACTTC.

The chain combines TRBV27 with TRBJ2-1; TRBD2 might be the D (5 bases). The CDR3 spans 18 residues. V was shortened by 9 bases and J by 2 bases, with 26 bases between the two germline ends. Germline CDR1 is MNHEY and CDR2 is SMNVEV (reference sequence). The CDR3 loop is CASNAEGPPLTTYNEQFF. The DNA of the CDR3 is TGTGCCAGTAATGCTGAGGGCCCTCCTTTAACGACCTACAATGAGCAGTTCTTC.

This chain connects TRBV6-1 to TRBJ1-3; D is possibly TRBD1 (6 bases). Germline CDR1 reads MNHNS; CDR2 reads SASEGT. V was clipped by 7 bases and J by 9 bases, with 16 bases between them. The CDR3 loop spans 13 amino acids. Written as DNA, the CDR3 is TGTGCCAGCAATCCCCACAGGGAAGGCACCATATATTTT. This codes for CASNPHREGTIYF.

V is TRBV7-2 and J is TRBJ1-5; maybe TRBD1 (6 bases). The CDR3 totals 14 residues. The V end was cut by 1 base, the J end by 5 bases, with 9 bases between. Germline lookup yields CDR1 SGHTA and CDR2 FQGNSA. The CDR3 is CASSLGSGDQPQHF. The CDR3 coding sequence is TGTGCCAGCAGCTTAGGGTCAGGGGATCAGCCCCAGCATTTT.

V and J are TRBV27 and TRBJ2-4; D gene ambiguous. V was shortened by 2 bases and J by 0 bases, with 8 bases between the two germline ends. The CDR3 totals 15 residues. Germline V gives CDR1 MNHEY, CDR2 SMNVEV (reference sequence). CDR3 loop: CASSLSAIAKNIQYF. The CDR3 DNA follows: TGTGCCAGCAGTTTAAGCGCTATAGCCAAAAACATTCAGTACTTC.

The chain carries TRBV30 and TRBJ1-4, with D possibly being TRBD1 (6 bases). CDR3 size: 14 residues. The V gene lost 1 base and the J gene lost 2 bases, with 8 bases spanning the gap. Germline V gene data show CDR1 as GTSNPN and CDR2 as SVGIG (reference sequence). The CDR3, as DNA: TGTGCCTGGAGTGGGGGGGCTACTAATGAAAAACTGTTTTTT. This gives the protein CAWSGGATNEKLFF.

This clone was counted only a few times. CDR3 sequence (DNA): TGTGCCAGTAGTATTCCCGGGACGTTCTATGGCTACACCTTC. Its translation: CASSIPGTFYGYTF. The chain couples TRBV19 to TRBJ1-2, with D possibly matching TRBD1 (5 bases). This CDR3 comprises 14 residues. V dropped 3 bases and J dropped 4 bases, with 12 bases sitting between them. Germline V CDR1 and CDR2: LNHDA, SQIVND (reference sequence).

This clone has a single count. The rearrangement links TRBV9 to TRBJ1-1, with D tentatively TRBD1 (6 bases). Germline loops: CDR1 SGDLS, CDR2 YYNGEE. The CDR3 is 14 amino acids. Trimming shortened V by 4 bases and J by 1 base, and 11 bases separated the two germline ends. The CDR3 DNA sequence: TGTGCCAGCAGCCCGGGACATTGGAACACTGAAGCTTTCTTT. It yields the protein CASSPGHWNTEAFF.

The chain couples TRBV6-6 to TRBJ1-1; TRBD1 might be the D (6 bases). V gave up 2 bases and J gave up 4 bases, with 8 bases separating them. The germline V gene has CDR1 MNHNY and CDR2 SVGAGI (reference sequence). This CDR3 region has 13 residues. CDR3 in amino acids: CASSYGGATEAFF. The CDR3 DNA reads TGTGCCAGCAGTTACGGGGGGGCCACTGAAGCTTTCTTT.

This clone was seen just once. The gene calls are TRBV7-9 and TRBJ1-1; 7 bases agree with TRBD1. V dropped 2 bases and J dropped 11; count of bases not matched to a gene: 5. Germline V lookup: CDR1 SEHNR, CDR2 FQNEAQ (reference sequence). The CDR3 covers 12 residues. The CDR3 loop is CASSLISGGAFF. As DNA, the CDR3 is TGTGCCAGCAGCTTAATTTCAGGGGGGGCTTTCTTT.

The chain couples TRBV5-8 to TRBJ2-7; TRBD1 is a possible D gene (5 bases). V was clipped by 2 bases and J by 6 bases, with 12 bases between them. The germline V gene has CDR1 SGHTS and CDR2 YDEGEE. The CDR3 consists of 13 residues. CDR3 loop: CASSFGRVGEQYF. As DNA, the CDR3 is TGTGCCAGCAGCTTTGGCAGGGTTGGCGAGCAGTACTTC.

This rearrangement joins TRBV6-6 to TRBJ2-7, with D hard to call. Trimming took off 5 bases at V and 6 bases at J, with 8 bases between the two ends. The V gene's germline CDR1 is MNHNY and CDR2 SVGAGI (reference sequence). The CDR3 loop spans 11 amino acids. In DNA, the CDR3 is TGTGCCAGCAGTCCAGGAAGCGAGCAGTACTTC. Protein: CASSPGSEQYF.